Presented here are 31 T cell receptor beta chains from one specimen sequenced in a study of CD8+CD57+ T cells in acquired aplastic anemia. Genomic DNA templated the TCR beta VDJ and CDR3 profiling. One entry per CDR3 protein, called by TCRdb with MiXCR from the reads. The profile shows about 200,000 distinct CDR3 sequences, about half of them singletons. An expansion of CD8+CD57+ cells by flow cytometry had been shown in patients chosen for sequencing. The specimen was sorted CD4+, CD8+, or CD8+CD57+ T cells (not recorded which) from PBMCs. The receptors were gathered from a human donor with aplastic anemia.

The chain joins TRBV9 to TRBJ2-3; D is perhaps TRBD1 (6 bases). There are 14 residues in the CDR3. Per germline, CDR1 SGDLS and CDR2 YYNGEE. V was shortened by 3 bases and J by 3 bases, with 11 bases between the two germline ends. CDR3 region: CASSDRDTTDTQYF. CDR3 in DNA: TGTGCCAGCAGCGACAGGGATACGACAGATACGCAGTATTTT.

This clonotype showed up just once. This may stem from a read error, because a much larger clone lies one nucleotide away. J is TRBJ2-6 and V is TRBV10-2, with 7 bases lining up with TRBD1. The germline gives CDR1 WSHSY, CDR2 SAAADI. The CDR3 is made up of 18 amino acids. CDR3: CASSRPGQNPPGADVLTF. For the CDR3, the DNA is TGTGCCAGCAGCAGACCGGGACAGAATCCCCCTGGGGCCGACGTCCTGACTTTC.

This clonotype has just one count. This chain links TRBV20-1 with TRBJ2-7; no reliable D call. The length of the CDR3 is 12 residues. CDR1 and CDR2 from the germline V gene are DFQATT and SNEGSKA (reference sequence). V gave up 3 bases and J gave up 3 bases, with 9 bases separating them. CDR3 nucleotides: TGCAGTGCTAGCCCAGGACGCTACGAGCAGTACTTC. Encoded protein: CSASPGRYEQYF.

The V call is TRBV7-2, the J call TRBJ2-3; TRBD2 agrees at 12 bases. The CDR3 is 15 amino acids. The V gene's germline CDR1 is SGHTA and CDR2 FQGNSA. Unmatched junction bases numbered 5, after V lost 4 bases and J lost 6 bases. The CDR3 nucleotides are TGTGCCAGCAGCTCTACTAGCGGGGGGCTGGATACGCAGTATTTT. Translation: CASSSTSGGLDTQYF.

This clonotype showed up many times. The chain employs TRBV11-2 and TRBJ2-7, with unresolved D. Trimming stripped 3 bases from V and 1 base from J, with 7 bases between. The CDR3 sequence is 13 residues long. Germline V gene sequence: CDR1 SGHAT, CDR2 FQNNGV. This chain's CDR3 is CASSFVRSYEQYF. The CDR3 DNA reads TGTGCCAGCAGCTTCGTGAGATCCTACGAGCAGTACTTC. Using reference TRBV11-2 and TRBJ2-7 for the parts outside the CDR3, the full variable domain is EAGVAQSPRYKIIEKRQSVAFWCNPISGHATLYWYQQILGQGPKLLIQFQNNGVVDDSQLPKDRFSAERLKGVDSTLKIQPAKLEDSAVYLCASSFVRSYEQYFGPGTRLTVT.

V usage is TRBV20-1 and J usage is TRBJ1-1, with a tentative D call TRBD1 (5 bases). This CDR3 comprises 12 residues. Germline CDR1 and CDR2: DFQATT and SNEGSKA (reference sequence). With 7 bases removed from V and 3 bases from J, the gap between germline ends came to 12 bases. The CDR3: CSVSRGDTEAFF. In DNA form, the CDR3 reads TGCAGTGTTTCCCGGGGGGACACTGAAGCTTTCTTT.

CDR3 bases: TGCAGTGCTAGAAACCCGGGACAGGGGCCCTATGGCTACACCTTC. Encoded protein: CSARNPGQGPYGYTF. The chain recombines TRBV20-1 with TRBJ1-2; 10 bases fit TRBD1. Germline CDR1 reads DFQATT; CDR2 reads SNEGSKA (reference sequence). The CDR3 runs 15 residues. V gave up 2 bases and J gave up 4 bases; unmatched junction bases: 7.

V is TRBV12-3 or TRBV12-4 and J is TRBJ1-5; D not resolved. This CDR3 is built from 13 residues. Trimming removed 4 bases at V and 7 bases at J, with 11 bases between. CDR3 loop: CASSWVGRQPQHF. CDR3 DNA: TGTGCCAGCAGTTGGGTTGGGCGGCAGCCCCAGCATTTT.

This clonotype was observed a single time. V gene TRBV11-2 combines with J gene TRBJ2-3; the match to TRBD2 covers 8 bases. Germline values: CDR1 SGHAT, CDR2 FQNNGV. With 2 bases clipped from V and 3 bases from J, the junction kept 7 bases outside the gene matches. The CDR3 consists of 16 residues. The CDR3 protein is CASSLFGAGDTDTQYF. In DNA, the CDR3 is TGTGCCAGCAGCTTATTCGGAGCGGGGGATACAGATACGCAGTATTTT.

This clonotype has a handful of counts. The chain has TRBV11-3 and TRBJ2-3; 8 bases map to TRBD2. This CDR3 contains 16 residues. Germline lookup yields CDR1 SGHNT and CDR2 YENEEA. The V segment lost 1 base and the J segment 3 bases; nucleotides outside the gene matches: 6. Here the CDR3 reads CASSLVAGGRTDTQYF. CDR3 nucleotides: TGTGCCAGCAGCTTAGTGGCGGGGGGCCGGACAGATACGCAGTATTTT.

This clonotype was picked up many times. The rearrangement links TRBV3-1 to TRBJ2-2; D not resolved. The CDR3 consists of 12 residues. Trimming cost V 4 bases and J 8 bases, with 8 bases left between them. Germline V lookup: CDR1 LGHDT, CDR2 YNNKEL (reference sequence). The CDR3: CASSRTSGELFF. The CDR3 nucleotides read TGTGCCAGCAGCCGAACCTCAGGGGAGCTGTTTTTT. The whole variable domain, remainder taken from reference TRBV3-1 and TRBJ2-2, is DTAVSQTPKYLVTQMGNDKSIKCEQNLGHDTMYWYKQDSKKFLKIMFSYNNKELIINETVPNRFSPKSPDKAHLNLHINSLELGDSAVYFCASSRTSGELFFGEGSRLTVL.

There are many counts of this clonotype. The chain combines TRBV2 with TRBJ1-4; D ambiguous. Per germline, CDR1 SNHLY and CDR2 FYNNEI. This CDR3 is built from 14 residues. Trimming shortened V by 1 base and J by 3 bases, and 6 bases separated the two germline ends. The CDR3: CASSEGPANEKLFF. As DNA, the CDR3 is TGTGCCAGCAGTGAAGGTCCCGCTAATGAAAAACTGTTTTTT.

This clonotype was picked up many times. The CDR3 here is CATSIRQGSRGYTF. The CDR3 DNA is TGTGCCACCAGCATAAGACAGGGTTCTCGTGGCTACACCTTC. V and J are TRBV15 and TRBJ1-2; 7 bases map to TRBD1. CDR1 is LNHNV and CDR2 is YYDKDF in the germline V gene (reference sequence). The length of the CDR3 is 14 residues. J was trimmed by 7 bases and V by 4 bases; bases with no gene match: 9. Using reference TRBV15 and TRBJ1-2 for the parts outside the CDR3, the full variable domain is DAMVIQNPRYQVTQFGKPVTLSCSQTLNHNVMYWYQQKSSQAPKLLFHYYDKDFNNEADTPDNFQSRRPNTSFCFLDIRSPGLGDTAMYLCATSIRQGSRGYTFGSGTRLTVV.

This clonotype was observed many times. The chain is built from TRBV13 and TRBJ1-6; D gene ambiguous. V was clipped by 4 bases and J by 4 bases, with 11 bases between them. This CDR3 is built from 15 residues. Germline CDR1 and CDR2: PRHDT and FYEKMQ (reference sequence). The CDR3 bases are TGTGCCAGCAGCTGGAACCGGGGTTATAATTCACCCCTCCACTTT. This encodes CASSWNRGYNSPLHF.

A remark on this clonotype: Relative to the germline gene, one junction end is altered; a read error may explain this. This chain links TRBV5-4 with TRBJ2-7; 7 bases align to TRBD1. This CDR3 has 13 amino acids. Looked up from germline, CDR1 is SGHNT and CDR2 is YYREEE (reference sequence). CDR3 protein: CASSGRQGSEQHF. For the CDR3, the DNA is TGTGCCAGCAGCGGAAGACAGGGTAGCGAGCAGCACTTC.

This clonotype was recorded at least ten times. This chain uses TRBV6-5 with TRBJ2-7; D gene ambiguous. Germline V gene lookup returns CDR1 MNHEY and CDR2 SVGAGI. The CDR3 runs 13 residues. Trimming removed 5 bases at V and 3 bases at J, with 11 bases between. Here the CDR3 reads CASSHRNYYEQYF. CDR3 bases: TGTGCCAGCAGTCACCGAAACTACTACGAGCAGTACTTC.

CDR3 in amino acids: CATSREGPGSIYEQYF. CDR3 DNA sequence: TGTGCCACCAGCAGAGAGGGCCCTGGCAGCATTTACGAGCAGTACTTC. This rearrangement joins TRBV15 to TRBJ2-7; D gene uncertain. Germline V gives CDR1 LNHNV, CDR2 YYDKDF (reference sequence). V was shortened by 0 bases and J by 4 bases, with 16 bases between the two germline ends. This CDR3 is built from 16 residues.

The sample holds many counts of this clonotype. This chain connects TRBV2 to TRBJ2-3; D possibly corresponds to TRBD1 (5 bases). Trimming took 5 bases from V and 3 from J, leaving 12 bases between them. Germline-derived CDR1 and CDR2 are SNHLY and FYNNEI. The CDR3 totals 14 residues. The CDR3 nucleotides are TGTGCCAGCAGTAACTTCCCAGGGACAGATACGCAGTATTTT. Translation: CASSNFPGTDTQYF.

The chain joins TRBV28 to TRBJ1-5; tentatively, D is TRBD1 (6 bases). Looked up from germline, CDR1 is MDHEN and CDR2 is SYDVKM. CDR3 size: 16 residues. V was pared by 6 bases and J by 7 bases, with 22 bases between. CDR3 coding DNA: TGTGCCAGCAGGCCAGCGGGGGGGGCATACGAGCAGCCCCAGCATTTT. It translates to CASRPAGGAYEQPQHF.

In this sample, this clonotype turned up once. V is TRBV2 and J is TRBJ1-1, with 8 bases lining up with TRBD1. The CDR3 has 16 residues. Germline V gives CDR1 SNHLY, CDR2 FYNNEI. Trimming removed 2 bases from V and 5 bases from J; junction bases left unmatched: 10. CDR3 nucleotide sequence: TGTGCCAGCAGTGAAAACCCGGGACAGGTGGGTACTGAAGCTTTCTTT. This gives the protein CASSENPGQVGTEAFF. Full variable domain (missing parts from reference TRBV2 and TRBJ1-1): EPEVTQTPSHQVTQMGQEVILRCVPISNHLYFYWYRQILGQKVEFLVSFYNNEISEKSEIFDDQFSVERPDGSNFTLKIRSTKLEDSAMYFCASSENPGQVGTEAFFGQGTRLTVV.

The gene calls are TRBV12-3 or TRBV12-4 and TRBJ1-2, with TRBD1 matching over 12 bases. After removal of 6 bases from V and 6 bases from J, the junction contained 5 bases not matched to a gene. This CDR3 region has 14 residues. CDR3 residues: CASRGQGADDGYTF. CDR3 coding DNA: TGTGCCAGCAGGGGACAGGGGGCGGACGATGGCTACACCTTC.

Many counts were recorded for this clonotype. The CDR3 DNA reads as TGCAGTGCCCTCCGGGGGGGGGCGAGGCAGTATTTT. Residues: CSALRGGARQYF. This chain joins TRBV20-1 and TRBJ2-3, with 8 bases fitting TRBD2. J was trimmed by 11 bases and V by 6 bases; bases with no gene match: 10. CDR3 length: 12 residues. The germline V gene encodes CDR1 DFQATT and CDR2 SNEGSKA (reference sequence).

This chain uses TRBV2 with TRBJ1-5; no clear D gene. V lost 6 bases to trimming and J lost 6 bases, with 9 bases between them. The V gene's germline CDR1 is SNHLY and CDR2 FYNNEI. The CDR3 runs to 12 residues. CDR3 in amino acids: CASRGSGQPQHF. CDR3 coding DNA: TGTGCCAGCAGGGGATCTGGTCAGCCCCAGCATTTT.

In its sample, this clonotype was seen a few times. V usage is TRBV20-1 and J usage is TRBJ2-3, with 12 bases matching TRBD1. This CDR3 is 14 amino acids long. With V trimmed by 3 bases and J by 5 bases, 3 bases remained unmatched. CDR1 DFQATT and CDR2 SNEGSKA come from the germline V gene (reference sequence). The CDR3 DNA sequence: TGCAGTGCTAGCGGGGACAGGGGGCGAGATACGCAGTATTTT. Protein sequence: CSASGDRGRDTQYF.

The chain has TRBV18 and TRBJ2-3, with D perhaps TRBD1 or TRBD2 (5 bases each). CDR3 length: 15 amino acids. Germline values: CDR1 KGHSH, CDR2 LQKENI. Trimming removed 3 bases at V and 0 bases at J, with 10 bases between. CDR3 DNA: TGTGCCAGCTCACCCGGGACCTACAGCACAGATACGCAGTATTTT. Translating it yields CASSPGTYSTDTQYF.

This clonotype has at least ten counts. The J gene is TRBJ2-7, the V gene TRBV29-1; 7 bases agree with TRBD2. After removal of 6 bases from V and 2 bases from J, the junction contained 13 bases not matched to a gene. The CDR3 has 15 residues. Germline-derived CDR1 and CDR2 are SQVTM and ANQGSEA. CDR3 bases: TGCAGCGTGTCGGGGCAGGGAGGGAGGCCCTACGAGCAGTACTTC. Protein sequence: CSVSGQGGRPYEQYF.

This clonotype was seen repeatedly, ten times or more. At one boundary the junction diverges from the germline segment, which might be a read error. The chain recombines TRBV28 with TRBJ1-2, with 11 bases identical to TRBD1. The CDR3 spans 12 residues. Germline CDR1 and CDR2: MDHEN and SYDVKM. The CDR3 region is CASIGQGAVPAF. CDR3 nucleotides: TGTGCCAGCATAGGACAGGGGGCCGTTCCAGCCTTC.

The rearrangement links TRBV19 to TRBJ1-6; 7 bases align to TRBD1. V shed 4 bases, J shed 8 bases, and the junction held 2 bases outside the gene matches. This CDR3 spans 13 amino acids. CDR1 LNHDA and CDR2 SQIVND come from the germline V gene (reference sequence). The CDR3 DNA sequence: TGTGCCAGTAGTAATACAGGGGATTCACCCCTCCACTTT. It yields the protein CASSNTGDSPLHF. Full variable domain (rest looked up from reference TRBV19 and TRBJ1-6): DGGITQSPKYLFRKEGQNVTLSCEQNLNHDAMYWYRQDPGQGLRLIYYSQIVNDFQKGDIAEGYSVSREKKESFPLTVTSAQKNPTAFYLCASSNTGDSPLHFGNGTRLTVT.

The J gene is TRBJ1-3, the V gene TRBV6-6, with unresolved D. The germline CDR1 and CDR2 sequences are MNHNY and SVGAGI (reference sequence). V was shortened by 10 bases and J by 3 bases, with 13 bases between the two germline ends. This CDR3 comprises 13 residues. In nucleotides, the CDR3 is TGTGCCACCCTCATCGGGGTTGGAAACACCATATATTTT. Residues: CATLIGVGNTIYF.

The chain links TRBV6-1 to TRBJ1-2; D unresolved. Trimming took off 2 bases at V and 6 bases at J, with 13 bases between the two ends. This CDR3 is 14 amino acids long. The germline V gene encodes CDR1 MNHNS and CDR2 SASEGT. In DNA, the CDR3 is TGTGCCAGCAGTGAAATCGGGGAGGCGGATGGCTACACCTTC. Translated, it gives CASSEIGEADGYTF.

This clonotype was detected ten times or more. This chain uses TRBV6-2 or TRBV6-3 with TRBJ2-3, with 7 bases identical to TRBD1. V was pared by 2 bases and J by 6 bases, with 2 bases of the junction left unmatched. The V gene's germline CDR1 is MNHEY and CDR2 SVGEGT. CDR3 size: 13 residues. Written as DNA, the CDR3 is TGTGCCAGCAGTTACGGGACAGTCGATACGCAGTATTTT. Its protein is CASSYGTVDTQYF.